The clone carrying this TCR beta chain was seen just once. Its antigen is still unknown. The data were obtained in a study of cytomegalovirus exposure and HLA in healthy donors. Turning to the study itself: Researchers found that roughly 81% of about 400 genotyped donors fell within the Caucasian-associated ancestry cluster.

Study-wide points: The study carried out a later analysis of TCR beta sequences. It associated some 17,000 of them with specific HLA alleles at a false discovery rate of 0.05. TCR beta sequences reportedly predicted most subjects' HLA-A and HLA-B alleles accurately. Across donors, most TCRs were seen rarely, yet some public ones were widespread.

The CDR3 has 15 residues. V was cut by 1 base and J by 0 bases, with 7 bases left in between. The V gene's germline CDR1 is LNHNV and CDR2 YYDKDF (reference sequence). The PCR used 60 Vbeta and 13 Jbeta primers. The method was immunoSEQ multiplex PCR; TCRdb's version includes in-frame clones alone and lacks a portion of them. The profile shows under 200,000 clones, 75% to 90% of them singletons. The receptor was isolated from a woman aged 25 to 39 in good health and CMV-seronegative. Specimen: PBMCs. The gene calls are TRBV15 and TRBJ1-3, with D hard to call. For the CDR3, the DNA is TGTGCCACCAGCAGAGGATCCGGCTCTGGAAACACCATATATTTT. Amino acids: CATSRGSGSGNTIYF.